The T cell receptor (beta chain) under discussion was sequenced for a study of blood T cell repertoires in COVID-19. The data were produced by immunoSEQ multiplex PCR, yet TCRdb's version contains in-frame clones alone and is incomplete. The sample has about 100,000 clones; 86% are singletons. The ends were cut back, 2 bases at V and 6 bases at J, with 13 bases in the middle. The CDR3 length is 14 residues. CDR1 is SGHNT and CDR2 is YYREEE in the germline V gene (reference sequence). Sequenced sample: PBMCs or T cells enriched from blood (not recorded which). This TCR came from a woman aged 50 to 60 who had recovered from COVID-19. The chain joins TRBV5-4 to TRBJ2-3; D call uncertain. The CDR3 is CASSFFPGSDTQYF. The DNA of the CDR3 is TGTGCCAGCAGCTTTTTCCCAGGAAGCGATACGCAGTATTTT.